This T cell receptor (beta chain) stems from a study of blood T cell repertoires in COVID-19. Study information: Acute-phase and convalescent COVID-19 samples originated in the United States, Italy and Spain.

This table comes from immunoSEQ multiplex PCR, and its TCRdb copy is limited to in-frame clones, with some not included. The sample lists approximately 300,000 clones, nearly 90% occurring once. Germline CDR1 and CDR2: SEHNR and FQNEAQ (reference sequence). The CDR3 covers 12 residues. The ends were cut back, 1 base at V and 7 bases at J, with 7 bases in the middle. Study members were between about 18 and 95 years old and lived in about two dozen US regions. This receptor was taken from a woman aged 30 to 39 who had recovered from COVID-19. Sample: PBMCs or T cells enriched from blood (not recorded which). The genes are TRBV7-9 and TRBJ1-1; no reliable D call. The chain's CDR3 is CASSLDSGEAFF. The DNA of the CDR3 is TGTGCCAGCAGCTTAGATTCGGGTGAAGCTTTCTTT.